The T cell receptor beta chain under discussion was sequenced for a study of OX40 agonist ivuxolimab in advanced cancers. V dropped 2 bases and J dropped 6 bases, with 2 bases sitting between them. The germline CDR1 and CDR2 sequences are DFQATT and SNEGSKA (reference sequence). There are 10 residues in the CDR3. Data came from immunoSEQ multiplex PCR; TCRdb stores just in-frame clones and leaves some out. The table lists around 31,000 clones, roughly 90% of them singletons. The chain recombines TRBV20-1 with TRBJ2-1; no clear D. The sequence was collected from an adult with an advanced solid tumor such as melanoma, head and neck, liver or kidney cancer. The sequenced sample was CD4+ or CD8+ T cells sorted from blood, obtained in a trial of the OX40 agonist ivuxolimab. CDR3 protein: CSARINEQFF. The CDR3 nucleotides read TGCAGTGCTAGAATCAATGAGCAGTTCTTC.